This is a list of T cell receptor beta chains from one sample in a study of T cell changes during pregnancy in multiple sclerosis. Only in-frame clones appear in the TCRdb table, and some are missing; sequencing was by immunoSEQ multiplex PCR. The table shows about 100,000 clones, with approximately 90% occurring only once. The sample consisted of peripheral blood, taken in the second trimester of pregnancy. Receptors were obtained from a female donor with multiple sclerosis, enrolled in a pregnancy study. CDR3s include the opening cysteine and the closing phenylalanine or tryptophan. Each record gives: J gene, V gene, CDR3 protein.

TRBJ2-6,TRBV25-1,CASSPAGVSGANVLTF
TRBJ1-2,TRBV6-5,CASTPGRGSNYGYTF
TRBJ2-2,TRBV18,CASSAVTGSTGELFF
TRBJ1-5,TRBV2,CASSGTGGNQPQHF
TRBJ2-5,TRBV11-2,CASSLGLTIQETQYF
TRBJ1-2,TRBV11-2,CASSSTGGFYGYTF
TRBJ2-1,TRBV6-6,CASTTNAYNEQFF
TRBJ2-1,TRBV7-3,CASSWNRGNEQFF
TRBJ2-1,TRBV5-1,CASSLGTSGARGINEQFF
TRBJ2-2,TRBV10-3,CAIRGAGGSIGELFF
TRBJ1-5,TRBV28,CASSYPRGRFYQPQHF
TRBJ2-7,TRBV29-1,CSAGGAYEQYF
TRBJ2-1,TRBV6-1,CASSNSGGEYNEQFF
TRBJ1-4,TRBV6-5,CASSYGTLATNEKLFF
TRBJ1-1,TRBV7-8,CASSLAKAGPEAFF
TRBJ2-7,TRBV2,CASSALQGAVGDEQYF
TRBJ1-2,TRBV6-5,CASSADRIYGYTF
TRBJ2-7,TRBV18,CASSPLPPQSGVTYEQYF
TRBJ2-7,TRBV27,CASSPTGPYEQYF
TRBJ2-3,TRBV9,CASSPLAGVVTDTQYF
TRBJ2-2,TRBV29-1,CSVEGLAGVDTGELFF
TRBJ1-1,TRBV29-1,CSVEATGARGAFF
TRBJ1-2,TRBV28,CASSLRQGSYTF
TRBJ2-5,TRBV15,CATTAGLLHQETQYF
TRBJ1-3,TRBV13,CASSPSTGARSGNTIYF
TRBJ2-5,TRBV5-1,CASSLDQGGETQYF
TRBJ2-6,TRBV25-1,CASSDFGGANVLTF
TRBJ2-5,TRBV16,CASSQSGLVETQYF
TRBJ2-7,TRBV28,CASSTGKLTYEQYF
TRBJ2-2,TRBV19,CASSIPRQSGTGELFF
TRBJ2-3,TRBV7-9,CASSPGGDTQYF
TRBJ2-1,TRBV29-1,CSVVRLAGGYNEQFF
TRBJ1-4,TRBV2,CASSMSRTGQKLFF
TRBJ2-7,TRBV5-1,CASSLSPDYEQYF
TRBJ1-1,TRBV6-5,CASSFGQNTEAFF
TRBJ2-3,TRBV11-2,CASSFHGRIRTDTQYF
TRBJ2-7,TRBV28,CASSLRLAVSEQYF
TRBJ2-1,TRBV19,CASGGLAGVEQFF